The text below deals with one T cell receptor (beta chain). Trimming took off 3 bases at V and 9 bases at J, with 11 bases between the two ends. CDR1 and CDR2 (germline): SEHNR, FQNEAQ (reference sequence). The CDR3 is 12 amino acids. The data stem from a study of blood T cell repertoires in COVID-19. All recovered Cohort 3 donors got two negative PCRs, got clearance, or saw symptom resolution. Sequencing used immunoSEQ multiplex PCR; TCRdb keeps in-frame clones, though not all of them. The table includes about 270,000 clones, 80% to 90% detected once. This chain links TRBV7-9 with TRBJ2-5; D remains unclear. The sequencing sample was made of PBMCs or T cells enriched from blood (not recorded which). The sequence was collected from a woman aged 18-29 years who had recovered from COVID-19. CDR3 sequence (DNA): TGTGCCAGCAGCTTTGACTTTGATTCCCAGTACTTC. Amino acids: CASSFDFDSQYF. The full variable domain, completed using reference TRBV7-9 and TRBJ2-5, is DTGVSQNPRHKITKRGQNVTFRCDPISEHNRLYWYRQTLGQGPEFLTYFQNEAQLEKSRLLSDRFSAERPKGSFSTLEIQRTEQGDSAMYLCASSFDFDSQYFGPGTRLLVL.